A selection of T cell receptor beta chains follows, all from one sample in a study of shared clonotypes between healthy human individuals. The data were produced by immunoSEQ multiplex PCR, yet TCRdb's version contains in-frame clones alone and is incomplete. The repertoire holds hundreds of thousands of clones, with approximately 96% as singletons. Material for sequencing was naive CD8+ T cells sorted from blood. The receptor set was obtained from a woman younger than 45 in good health. Both conserved end residues are part of each CDR3. The D gene is left open where the match is weak. Size is omitted from some rows. Given values are once, few, many or a class for expanded clones.

j_call d_call cdr3_length v_call clone_size cdr3_nt cdr3_aa
TRBJ2-3 TRBD1 14 TRBV5-5 . TGTGCCAGCAGCCGGACAGGGAACACAGATACGCAGTATTTT CASSRTGNTDTQYF
TRBJ2-5 . 13 TRBV5-4 . TGTGCCAGCAGCTTGCCGGATTGGGAGACCCAGTACTTC CASSLPDWETQYF
TRBJ2-3 . 18 TRBV28 . TGTGCCAGCAGTTTAGAGGGGGAGGGGATTCAGATCACAGATACGCAGTATTTT CASSLEGEGIQITDTQYF
TRBJ2-2 . 13 TRBV6-5 . TGTGCCAGCAGTTACTCGCCGGCCGGGGAGCTGTTTTTT CASSYSPAGELFF
TRBJ2-5 TRBD2 16 TRBV11-2 . TGTGCCAGCAGCTTATGGGGCGGGAGCTTCGGAGAGACCCAGTACTTC CASSLWGGSFGETQYF
TRBJ1-1 . 16 TRBV9 . TGTGCCAGCAGCGATCCTGCGGGGAGTGCGAACACTGAAGCTTTCTTT CASSDPAGSANTEAFF
TRBJ2-1 TRBD1 16 TRBV6-1 . TGTGCCAGCAGTGAAGTGGGACAGGTCTCCTACAATGAGCAGTTCTTC CASSEVGQVSYNEQFF
TRBJ1-1 . 16 TRBV9 . TGTGCCAGCAGCGTAGGCGTTGGTAGGTTAAACACTGAAGCTTTCTTT CASSVGVGRLNTEAFF
TRBJ2-1 . 15 TRBV19 . TGTGCCAGCACCACTTCGGCCTACTCCTACAATGAGCAGTTCTTC CASTTSAYSYNEQFF
TRBJ2-5 . 11 TRBV10-3 . TGTGCCATCAGGCAAGGGGAGACCCAGTACTTC CAIRQGETQYF
TRBJ2-1 . 14 TRBV7-9 . TGTGCCAGCAGCTTAGCGCTCGGGGAGGCTGAGCAGTTCTTC CASSLALGEAEQFF
TRBJ1-2 . 13 TRBV5-6 . TGTGCCAGCAGCTTCCAGACTAACTATGGCTACACCTTC CASSFQTNYGYTF
TRBJ2-7 TRBD1 15 TRBV13 . TGTGCCAGCACCGAGAGAGGGACAGTCTCCTACGAGCAGTACTTC CASTERGTVSYEQYF
TRBJ1-5 . 16 TRBV2 . TGTGCCAGCAGTGAAGCTCGTGGCAGTCTCAATCAGCCCCAGCATTTT CASSEARGSLNQPQHF
TRBJ2-2 . 16 TRBV5-6 . TGTGCCAGCAGCTTGTGGACCCAATTGAGGACCGGGGAGCTGTTTTTT CASSLWTQLRTGELFF
TRBJ2-6 TRBD2 17 TRBV27 . TGTGCCAGCAGTTTTCTAGCGGGAGGAACTGGGGCCAACGTCCTGACTTTC CASSFLAGGTGANVLTF
TRBJ2-7 TRBD2 14 TRBV4-1 once TGCGCCAGCAGCCAACCACTAGCGCTGGACGAGCAGTACTTC CASSQPLALDEQYF
TRBJ2-7 . 15 TRBV28 . TGTGCCAGCAGTTTTTCGTCAGGGTGGTCCTACGAGCAGTACTTC CASSFSSGWSYEQYF
TRBJ1-5 . 14 TRBV19 . TGTGCCAGTAGCCCAACAGAGATTAATCAGCCCCAGCATTTT CASSPTEINQPQHF
TRBJ2-7 . 11 TRBV6-1 . TGTGCCAGCTCAGAGCACTACGAGCAGTACTTC CASSEHYEQYF
TRBJ2-7 TRBD2 15 TRBV28 . TGTGCCAGCAGTTTCATAGCGGGAGGGACCTACGAGCAGTACTTC CASSFIAGGTYEQYF
TRBJ1-2 TRBD1 15 TRBV5-6 . TGTGCCAGCAGCCCAAGACAGGGTCCTTTCTATGGCTACACCTTC CASSPRQGPFYGYTF
TRBJ1-4 TRBD1 15 TRBV7-6 . TGTGCCAGCAGCTCACCGGGACAGGGTGGTGAAAAACTGTTTTTT CASSSPGQGGEKLFF
TRBJ2-1 . 18 TRBV19 . TGTGCCAGTAGTATAGTTGAAACCCCGCGGAGCTCCTACAATGAGCAGTTCTTC CASSIVETPRSSYNEQFF
TRBJ2-1 TRBD2 16 TRBV28 . TGTGCCAGCAGTCCGTTTAGCGGGAGCTCCTACAATGAGCAGTTCTTC CASSPFSGSSYNEQFF